This TCR beta chain originates from a study of blood T cell repertoires in COVID-19. Across the study: There were acute and convalescent COVID-19 samples, and they came from the United States, Italy and Spain. Sample material is recorded as cDNA or gDNA derived from T cells, B-cell-depleted T cells, or PBMCs.

V gave up 1 base and J gave up 5 bases, with 12 bases separating them. In germline, CDR1 is SGHNT, CDR2 YYREEE (reference sequence). The CDR3 loop spans 14 amino acids. Authors' methods: Reference gene primers were amplified, and this amplification served to estimate nucleated cell counts. Generated by immunoSEQ multiplex PCR, the TCRdb table keeps only in-frame clones and is missing some. V and J calls and clone size are as listed in that table; D and trimming were resolved from the DNA. The sample contains around 88,000 clones, about 78% of which appear only once. The V and J genes are TRBV5-4 and TRBJ2-5; no clear D. Sample: peripheral blood. The receptor comes from a man aged 50 or older who had recovered from COVID-19. The CDR3 nucleotides read TGTGCCAGCAGCTTGACACTTCCCGGGGAGACCCAGTACTTC. Translated, it gives CASSLTLPGETQYF.